The TCR beta chain under discussion was sequenced for a study of shared clonotypes between healthy human individuals. Background on the study: The cohort comprised a couple of women and a few men. Their ages spanned 18 to 49 years. Study-level points and caveats: How much donors shared clonotypes was expected to be affected by sequencing depth.

Comment on this clone: Its target is not known.

The study ran the assay at deep level. Source study methods: ImmunoSEQ output lacked quality scores and full-length reads, limiting matched filtering. Here immunoSEQ multiplex PCR was the method, and the copy in TCRdb shows in-frame clones only, minus some. That table gives V, J and clone size, and the DNA gave D and trimming. The top ten clones hold 12% of a sample with about 490,000 clones, approximately 80% of them seen once. The sample was PBMCs. This clonotype originated in a woman in her forties in good health. Some clones in this sample may be carry-over from other donors' samples.

Here the CDR3 DNA reads TGTGCCAGTAGTCACGGGGCGGGGTACACTGAAGCTTTCTTT. It is translated as CASSHGAGYTEAFF. The rearrangement uses TRBV19 and TRBJ1-1; weak D call: TRBD1 (5 bases). Germline assignment: CDR1 LNHDA and CDR2 SQIVND (reference sequence). V lost 5 bases and J lost 3, with 13 bases in between. CDR3 length: 14 residues.